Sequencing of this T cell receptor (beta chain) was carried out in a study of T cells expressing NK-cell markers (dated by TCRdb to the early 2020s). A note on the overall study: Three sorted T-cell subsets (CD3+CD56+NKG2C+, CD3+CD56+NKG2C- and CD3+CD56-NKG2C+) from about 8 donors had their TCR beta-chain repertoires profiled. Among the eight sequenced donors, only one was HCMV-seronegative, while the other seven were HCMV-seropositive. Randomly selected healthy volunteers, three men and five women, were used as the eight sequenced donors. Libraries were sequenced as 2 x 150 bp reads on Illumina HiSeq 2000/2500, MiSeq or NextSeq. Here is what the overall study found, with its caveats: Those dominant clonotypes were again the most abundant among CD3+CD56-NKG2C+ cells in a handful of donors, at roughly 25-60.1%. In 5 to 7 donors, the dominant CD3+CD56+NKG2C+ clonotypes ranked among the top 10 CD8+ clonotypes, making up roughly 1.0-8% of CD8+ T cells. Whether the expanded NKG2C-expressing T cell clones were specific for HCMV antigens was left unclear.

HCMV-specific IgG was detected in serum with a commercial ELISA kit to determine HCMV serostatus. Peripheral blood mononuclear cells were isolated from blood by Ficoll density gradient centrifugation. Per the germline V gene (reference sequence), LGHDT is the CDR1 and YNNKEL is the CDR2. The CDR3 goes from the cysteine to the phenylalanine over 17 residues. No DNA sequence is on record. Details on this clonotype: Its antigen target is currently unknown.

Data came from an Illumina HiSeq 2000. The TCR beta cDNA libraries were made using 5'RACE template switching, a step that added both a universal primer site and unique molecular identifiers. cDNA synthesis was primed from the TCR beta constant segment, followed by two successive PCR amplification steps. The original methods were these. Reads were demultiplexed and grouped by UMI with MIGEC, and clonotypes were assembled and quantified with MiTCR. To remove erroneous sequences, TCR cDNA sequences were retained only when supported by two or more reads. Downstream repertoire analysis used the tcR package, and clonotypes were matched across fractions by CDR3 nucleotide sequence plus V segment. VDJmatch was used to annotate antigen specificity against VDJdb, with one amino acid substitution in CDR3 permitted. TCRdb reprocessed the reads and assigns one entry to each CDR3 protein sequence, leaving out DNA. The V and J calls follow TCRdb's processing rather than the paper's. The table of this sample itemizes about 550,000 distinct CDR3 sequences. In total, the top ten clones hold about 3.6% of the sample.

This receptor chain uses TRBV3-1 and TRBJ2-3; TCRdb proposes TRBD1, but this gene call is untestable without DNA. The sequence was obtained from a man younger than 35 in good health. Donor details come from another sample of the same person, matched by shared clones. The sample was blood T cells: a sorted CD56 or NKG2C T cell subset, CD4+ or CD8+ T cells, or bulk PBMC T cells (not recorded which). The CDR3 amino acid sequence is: CASSRGPVVTSTDTQYF.